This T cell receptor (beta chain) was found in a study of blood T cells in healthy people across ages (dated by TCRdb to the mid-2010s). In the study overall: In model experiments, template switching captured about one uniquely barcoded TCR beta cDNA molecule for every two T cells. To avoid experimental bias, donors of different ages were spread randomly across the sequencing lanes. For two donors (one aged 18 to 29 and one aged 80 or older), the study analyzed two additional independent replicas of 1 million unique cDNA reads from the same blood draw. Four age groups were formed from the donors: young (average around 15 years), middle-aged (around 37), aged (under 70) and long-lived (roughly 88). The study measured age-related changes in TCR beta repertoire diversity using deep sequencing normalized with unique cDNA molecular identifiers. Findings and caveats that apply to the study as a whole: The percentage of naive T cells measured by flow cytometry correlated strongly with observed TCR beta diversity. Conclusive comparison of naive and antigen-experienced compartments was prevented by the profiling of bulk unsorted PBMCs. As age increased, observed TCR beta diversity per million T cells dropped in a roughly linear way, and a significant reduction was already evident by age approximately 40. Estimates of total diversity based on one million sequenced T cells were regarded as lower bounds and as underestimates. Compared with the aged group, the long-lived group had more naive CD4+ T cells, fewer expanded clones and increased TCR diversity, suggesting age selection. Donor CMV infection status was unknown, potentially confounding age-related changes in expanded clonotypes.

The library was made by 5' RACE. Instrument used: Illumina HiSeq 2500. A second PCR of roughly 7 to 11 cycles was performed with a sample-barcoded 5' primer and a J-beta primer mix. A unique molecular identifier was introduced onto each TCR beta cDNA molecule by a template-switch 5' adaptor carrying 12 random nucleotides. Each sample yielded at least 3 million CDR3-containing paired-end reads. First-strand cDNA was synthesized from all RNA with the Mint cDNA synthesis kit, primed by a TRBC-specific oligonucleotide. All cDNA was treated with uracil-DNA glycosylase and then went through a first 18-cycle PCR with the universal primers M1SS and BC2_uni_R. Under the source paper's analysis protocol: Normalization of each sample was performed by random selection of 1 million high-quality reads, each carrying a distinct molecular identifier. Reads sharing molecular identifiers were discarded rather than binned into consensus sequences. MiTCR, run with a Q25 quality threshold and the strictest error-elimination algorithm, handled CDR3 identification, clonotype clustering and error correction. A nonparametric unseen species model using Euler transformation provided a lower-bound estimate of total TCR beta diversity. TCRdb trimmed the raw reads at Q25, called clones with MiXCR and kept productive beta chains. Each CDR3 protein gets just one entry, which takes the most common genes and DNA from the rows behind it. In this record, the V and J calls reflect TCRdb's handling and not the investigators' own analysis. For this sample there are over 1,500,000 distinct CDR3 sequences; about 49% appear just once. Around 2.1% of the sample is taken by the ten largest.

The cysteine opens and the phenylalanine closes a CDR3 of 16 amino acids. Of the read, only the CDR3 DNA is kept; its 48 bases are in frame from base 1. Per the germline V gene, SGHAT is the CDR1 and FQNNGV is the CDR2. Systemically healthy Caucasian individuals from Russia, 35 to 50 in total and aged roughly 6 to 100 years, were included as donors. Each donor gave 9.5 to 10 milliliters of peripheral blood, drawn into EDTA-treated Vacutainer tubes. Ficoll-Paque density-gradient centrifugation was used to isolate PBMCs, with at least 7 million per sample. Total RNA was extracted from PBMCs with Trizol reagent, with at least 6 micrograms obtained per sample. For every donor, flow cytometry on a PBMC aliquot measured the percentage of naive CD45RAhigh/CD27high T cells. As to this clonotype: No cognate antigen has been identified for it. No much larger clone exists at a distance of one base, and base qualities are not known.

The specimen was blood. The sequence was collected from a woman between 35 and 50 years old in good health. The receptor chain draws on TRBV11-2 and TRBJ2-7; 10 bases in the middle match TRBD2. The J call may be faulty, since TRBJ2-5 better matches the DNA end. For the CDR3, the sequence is CASSDNSGGGQETQYF. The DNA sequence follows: TGTGCCAGCAGCGACAACAGCGGGGGGGGACAAGAGACCCAGTACTTC.